Shown below are 22 T cell receptor beta chains from a single sample sequenced in a study of blood T cell repertoires in COVID-19. TCRdb's table, derived via immunoSEQ multiplex PCR, lists solely in-frame clones and lacks some. The table lists about 46,000 clones, roughly 87% of them singletons. Sequenced material: peripheral blood. The receptors were sampled from a man aged 60 to 75 with active COVID-19.

The chain uses TRBV7-3 and TRBJ2-1; D is perhaps TRBD2 (5 bases). Trimming pared 6 bases from V and 4 bases from J, leaving 16 bases between. The germline gives CDR1 SGHTA, CDR2 FQGTGA. CDR3 size: 15 residues. CDR3: CASSIDGVTYNEQFF. In DNA form, the CDR3 reads TGTGCCAGCAGTATAGACGGGGTTACGTACAATGAGCAGTTCTTC.

The genes are TRBV12-3 or TRBV12-4 and TRBJ1-4, with D unclear. The CDR3 is 12 amino acids. The V and J ends lost 3 bases and 8 bases respectively, with 7 bases between them. The CDR3 sequence: CASSFYGEKLFF. CDR3 DNA: TGTGCCAGCAGTTTTTACGGGGAAAAACTGTTTTTT.

This chain links TRBV7-6 with TRBJ1-4, with TRBD1 as a possible D gene (5 bases). Trimming removed 5 bases from V and 7 bases from J, with 11 bases in between. Germline CDR1 SGHVS, CDR2 FNYEAQ. The CDR3 extends over 13 amino acids. CDR3 region: CASSQGGGEKLFF. CDR3 sequence (DNA): TGTGCCAGCAGCCAGGGTGGTGGTGAAAAACTGTTTTTT.

This chain uses TRBV21-1 with TRBJ2-3; whether TRBD2, the table's D call, matches the DNA was not checked. TRBV21-1 represents a pseudogene. The CDR3 covers 15 residues. CDR3 sequence: CASSKAREPTDTQYF. In DNA, the CDR3 is TGTGCCAGCAGCAAAGCGAGAGAGCCCACAGATACGCAGTATTTT.

The V and J genes are TRBV7-9 and TRBJ2-3; 11 bases map to TRBD2. V was pared by 6 bases and J by 6 bases, with 11 bases of the junction left unmatched. The CDR3 sequence is 16 residues long. CDR1 is SEHNR, CDR2 FQNEAQ, per germline (reference sequence). The CDR3 region is CASRTTSGGLGDTQYF. CDR3 bases: TGTGCCAGCAGAACTACTAGCGGGGGCCTCGGTGATACGCAGTATTTT. The whole variable domain, filled in from reference TRBV7-9 and TRBJ2-3, reads DTGVSQNPRHKITKRGQNVTFRCDPISEHNRLYWYRQTLGQGPEFLTYFQNEAQLEKSRLLSDRFSAERPKGSFSTLEIQRTEQGDSAMYLCASRTTSGGLGDTQYFGPGTRLTVL.

The chain joins TRBV7-2 to TRBJ1-5; possible D gene TRBD1, 5 bases. CDR3 length equals 14 residues. Germline CDR1 SGHTA, CDR2 FQGNSA. Trimming took off 2 bases at V and 4 bases at J, with 9 bases between the two ends. The CDR3 nucleotides are TGTGCCAGCAGCTTATGGGCAGGGAATCAGCCCCAGCATTTT. This gives the protein CASSLWAGNQPQHF. Complete variable domain (other parts from reference TRBV7-2 and TRBJ1-5): GAGVSQSPSNKVTEKGKDVELRCDPISGHTALYWYRQSLGQGLEFLIYFQGNSAPDKSGLPSDRFSAERTGGSVSTLTIQRTQQEDSAVYLCASSLWAGNQPQHFGDGTRLSIL.

The rearrangement links TRBV7-2 to TRBJ1-2; TRBD1 matches at 8 bases. In germline, CDR1 is SGHTA, CDR2 FQGNSA. The CDR3 has 17 amino acids. V lost 0 bases, J lost 0 bases, and 6 bases stayed unmatched. The CDR3 sequence: CASSLAPQGASNYGYTF. For the CDR3, the DNA is TGTGCCAGCAGCTTAGCCCCCCAGGGGGCCTCTAACTATGGCTACACCTTC. The complete variable domain, with remaining parts taken from reference TRBV7-2 and TRBJ1-2, reads GAGVSQSPSNKVTEKGKDVELRCDPISGHTALYWYRQSLGQGLEFLIYFQGNSAPDKSGLPSDRFSAERTGGSVSTLTIQRTQQEDSAVYLCASSLAPQGASNYGYTFGSGTRLTVV.

The table lists this clone with many counts. The chain is built from TRBV6-6 and TRBJ2-7, with D unclear. The V end was cut by 5 bases, the J end by 2 bases, with 7 bases between. CDR1 MNHNY and CDR2 SVGAGI come from the germline V gene (reference sequence). The CDR3 is 12 residues long. CDR3 sequence reads: CASSKSAYEQYF. The CDR3 DNA reads as TGTGCCAGCAGTAAGAGTGCCTACGAGCAGTACTTC.

The rearrangement uses TRBV4-2 and TRBJ2-3, with 10 bases matching TRBD2. Germline V gene data show CDR1 as LGHNA and CDR2 as YNFKEQ. This CDR3 has 20 residues. The ends lost 3 bases at V and 6 bases at J; junction bases unmatched: 21. This CDR3 is CASSQEEAGGGPTVLDTQYF. DNA for the CDR3: TGTGCCAGCAGCCAGGAAGAAGCGGGAGGGGGGCCTACGGTGTTGGATACGCAGTATTTT.

The chain joins TRBV30 to TRBJ2-2; TRBD1 aligns across 7 bases. Unmatched junction bases numbered 5, after V lost 5 bases and J lost 5 bases. This CDR3 region has 13 residues. CDR1 and CDR2 (germline): GTSNPN, SVGIG (reference sequence). CDR3 loop: CAWSLQGTGELFF. The CDR3 DNA reads as TGTGCCTGGTCCCTACAGGGGACCGGGGAGCTGTTTTTT.

V gene TRBV28 combines with J gene TRBJ2-1, with D unresolved. The CDR3 consists of 17 residues. V was clipped by 3 bases and J by 4 bases, with 19 bases between them. Looked up from germline, CDR1 is MDHEN and CDR2 is SYDVKM. This CDR3 reads CASSFQSGYRRYNEQFF. CDR3 in DNA: TGTGCCAGCAGTTTTCAGTCGGGTTACCGGCGATACAATGAGCAGTTCTTC.

V is TRBV10-3 and J is TRBJ1-1, with a tentative D call TRBD1 (6 bases). CDR1 and CDR2 (germline): ENHRY, SYGVKD. Trimming shortened V by 9 bases and J by 1 base, and 12 bases separated the two germline ends. There are 13 residues in the CDR3. The CDR3 reads CAIKGQQNTEAFF. Written as DNA, the CDR3 is TGTGCCATTAAAGGACAGCAGAACACTGAAGCTTTCTTT.

In the case of this clone: The sample carries other DNA sequences with the same CDR3. This sequence joins TRBV13 and TRBJ1-1; the match to TRBD1 covers 10 bases. Looked up from germline, CDR1 is PRHDT and CDR2 is FYEKMQ (reference sequence). This CDR3 is 16 amino acids long. The junction had 13 bases not matched to a gene; V was cut back by 9 bases and J by 3 bases. DNA for the CDR3: TGTGCCAGTAGCCTTACGACAGGGGGCCGGGACACTGAAGCTTTCTTT. It yields the protein CASSLTTGGRDTEAFF.

About this clone: One base away lies a much larger clone, so this may be a sequencing read error. The genes are TRBV5-6 and TRBJ1-2; 8 nucleotides line up with TRBD1. Trimming removed 4 bases from V and 2 bases from J; junction bases left unmatched: 1. The CDR3 length is 13 residues. Germline assignment: CDR1 SGHDT and CDR2 YYEEEE. The CDR3 nucleotides are TGTGCCAGCAGCCGGGACAGGAACTATGGCTACACCTTC. Its protein product is CASSRDRNYGYTF.

V is TRBV7-2 and J is TRBJ2-3; possibly TRBD2 for D (6 bases). In germline, CDR1 is SGHTA, CDR2 FQGNSA. V lost 4 bases, J lost 3 bases, and 17 bases lay in between. The CDR3 is 16 amino acids. The CDR3 region has the DNA TGTGCCAGCAGCTCGACGTCGGGGAGCGGGACAGATACGCAGTATTTT. Encoded protein: CASSSTSGSGTDTQYF. Full variable domain (missing parts from reference TRBV7-2 and TRBJ2-3): GAGVSQSPSNKVTEKGKDVELRCDPISGHTALYWYRQSLGQGLEFLIYFQGNSAPDKSGLPSDRFSAERTGGSVSTLTIQRTQQEDSAVYLCASSSTSGSGTDTQYFGPGTRLTVL.

V usage is TRBV9 and J usage is TRBJ2-1; a possible D gene is TRBD1 (6 bases). Trimming took 0 bases from V and 0 from J, leaving 10 bases between them. From germline, CDR1 is SGDLS and CDR2 YYNGEE. This CDR3 has 16 amino acids. CDR3 sequence reads: CASSVAQGSSYNEQFF. CDR3 bases: TGTGCCAGCAGCGTAGCACAGGGTTCCTCCTACAATGAGCAGTTCTTC.

The chain combines TRBV19 with TRBJ2-1; 10 bases line up with TRBD1. The CDR3 runs to 15 residues. From germline, CDR1 is LNHDA and CDR2 SQIVND (reference sequence). The V segment lost 5 bases and the J segment 9 bases; nucleotides outside the gene matches: 10. The DNA for the CDR3 is TGTGCCAGTAGTCTGACAGGGGGCTCGCCCAGTGAGCAGTTCTTC. This encodes CASSLTGGSPSEQFF.

V and J are TRBV7-3 and TRBJ1-4, with 8 positions matching TRBD1. V shed 5 bases and J 8 bases; nucleotides not matched to a gene: 4. There are 13 residues in the CDR3. Germline lookup yields CDR1 SGHTA and CDR2 FQGTGA. CDR3 region: CASSQRQGEKLFF. The CDR3 DNA is TGTGCCAGCAGCCAACGACAGGGGGAAAAACTGTTTTTT. Full variable domain (missing parts from reference TRBV7-3 and TRBJ1-4): GAGVSQTPSNKVTEKGKYVELRCDPISGHTALYWYRQSLGQGPEFLIYFQGTGAADDSGLPNDRFFAVRPEGSVSTLKIQRTERGDSAVYLCASSQRQGEKLFFGSGTQLSVL.

The V and J genes are TRBV5-8 and TRBJ2-5; D perhaps matches TRBD1 (5 bases). Germline CDR1 SGHTS, CDR2 YDEGEE. This CDR3 is 13 amino acids long. Trimming removed 7 bases at V and 1 base at J, with 11 bases between. The CDR3 is CASLTGRQETQYF. The CDR3 DNA follows: TGTGCCAGCCTTACAGGACGCCAAGAGACCCAGTACTTC.

This rearrangement joins TRBV4-1 to TRBJ1-1; no definite D call. Germline CDR1 is MGHRA and CDR2 is YSYEKL. Trimming removed 1 base from V and 0 bases from J, with 12 bases in between. CDR3 length equals 16 residues. The CDR3 DNA sequence: TGCGCCAGCAGCCAAGTTATACAGCCATTGAACACTGAAGCTTTCTTT. It codes for CASSQVIQPLNTEAFF.

The chain recombines TRBV28 with TRBJ2-5, with a possible D match to TRBD2 (5 bases). The V gene's germline CDR1 is MDHEN and CDR2 SYDVKM. The length of the CDR3 is 13 residues. Trimming cost V 6 bases and J 3 bases, with 11 bases left between them. CDR3 in amino acids: CASSQLGEETQYF. The CDR3 coding sequence is TGTGCCAGCAGCCAACTCGGGGAAGAGACCCAGTACTTC.

This clone was detected only a few times. The V and J genes are TRBV9 and TRBJ2-5; 10 nucleotides agree with TRBD2. Losses at the gene ends were 4 bases for V and 2 bases for J; bases not matched to a gene: 5. Germline V gene sequence: CDR1 SGDLS, CDR2 YYNGEE. The CDR3 has 15 residues. The CDR3 nucleotides read TGTGCCAGCAGCTCAGGGACTAGCGTACAAGAGACCCAGTACTTC. It yields the protein CASSSGTSVQETQYF.